What follows describes a single TCR beta chain. This clonotype showed up just a few times. Its antigen is unknown. No base quality values were provided; no much bigger clone lies one nucleotide off. The data stem from a study of CD8 T cells in ankylosing spondylitis (dated by TCRdb to the late 2010s). For context, the study as a whole: The study set out to find disease-linked TCR variants by profiling T cell receptor beta repertoires in ankylosing spondylitis patients and healthy donors. In total, the full study cohort was made up of approximately 99 healthy donors and 25 or so ankylosing spondylitis patients. Samples of peripheral blood were taken, and for ankylosing spondylitis patients, synovial fluid was collected as well.

Findings and caveats that apply to the study as a whole: In peripheral blood, the disease-linked clones were found at relatively low frequencies and had a CD8+ phenotype. Some of the motif variants had been reported before in the synovial fluid and blood of reactive arthritis patients, a finding that suggests common disease-initiation mechanisms. Blood from ankylosing spondylitis patients appeared to be characterized by a TCR beta motif composed of several highly homologous amino acid variants. The disease-linked clones were reported as significantly enriched in matched synovial fluid samples from ankylosing spondylitis patients.

According to the germline V gene, CDR1 reads SGHDN and CDR2 reads FVKESK. The CDR3 measures 17 amino acids from cysteine to phenylalanine. The read is trimmed to its CDR3 DNA, 51 bases read in frame from base 1. V was cut back by 3 bases and J by 3 bases, leaving a gap of 20 bases between them. This sample was sequenced with an Illumina HiSeq 2500. Quantitative 5'-RACE with molecular barcodes was used to prepare TCR beta libraries. Per the original workflow: A new computational method, built on a probabilistic model of VDJ rearrangement, was used to identify disease-linked TCR variants. TCRdb reprocessed the public reads (quality trimming at Q25 with fastp, clone calling with MiXCR) and kept in-frame beta chains. Rows with a matching CDR3 protein are joined into one entry that keeps the most common DNA and genes. TCRdb's processing, not the authors', yielded these V and J calls. The sample has roughly 400,000 distinct CDR3 sequences on record, around 22% of them singletons. The top ten clonotypes cover around 17% of the sample.

The sequenced sample was blood, either unsorted or a sorted T cell fraction (not recorded which). The receptor comes from a male donor with ankylosing spondylitis. The chain is assembled from TRBV14 and TRBJ1-1, with TRBD1 tentatively as D gene (5 bases match). The CDR3 region reads CASSHLSTGTLDTEAFF. The DNA reads TGTGCCAGCAGCCATTTATCGACCGGGACTTTAGACACTGAAGCTTTCTTT.